This TCR beta chain originates from a study of T cells in Graves' hyperthyroidism and ophthalmopathy. CDR1 KGHSH and CDR2 LQKENI come from the germline V gene. There are 17 residues in the CDR3. Trimming took off 3 bases at V and 0 bases at J, with 16 bases between the two ends. Amplification of TCR beta CDR3 regions was performed using RNA transcripts as template. The study used the HTBI primer set for a first-round RT-PCR of the TCR CDR3. TCRdb reprocessed the multiplex PCR reads with MiXCR, giving one entry per CDR3 protein. The sample includes some 420,000 distinct CDR3 sequences, around 15% of them seen just once. This clonotype was counted at least ten times.

The chain carries TRBV18 and TRBJ2-3, with D possibly TRBD1 on 5 matching bases. The sequence was collected from a woman younger than 35 with Graves' hyperthyroidism. Sample: blood. The CDR3 reads CASSPIETVTSTDTQYF. CDR3 sequence (DNA): TGTGCCAGCTCACCCATCGAGACAGTAACTAGCACAGATACGCAGTATTTT.